The 20 T cell receptor beta chains listed next were all sequenced from one sample in a study of CD8 T cells in Susac syndrome. Random hexamers primed reverse transcription of about 0.5 to 1 ug RNA. In TCRdb, the immunoSEQ multiplex PCR reads were re-called with MiXCR into one record per CDR3 protein. The sample yields 250,000 to 300,000 distinct CDR3 sequences, roughly 85% seen once. Material: CD8+ T cells from PBMCs. These receptors were collected from a human donor with multiple sclerosis.

The CDR3 here is CASSFYSGTKETQYF. CDR3 nucleotides: TGTGCCAGCAGCTTCTACTCCGGGACCAAAGAGACCCAGTACTTC. The chain is built from TRBV7-9 and TRBJ2-5; D tentatively fits TRBD1 or TRBD2 (5 bases each). V gave up 3 bases and J gave up 3 bases, with 14 bases separating them. The germline gives CDR1 SEHNR, CDR2 FQNEAQ (reference sequence). CDR3 length equals 15 residues.

The chain combines TRBV20-1 with TRBJ2-5; TRBD1 matches at 8 bases. The CDR3 loop spans 14 amino acids. The V segment lost 3 bases and the J segment 4 bases; nucleotides outside the gene matches: 7. The germline gives CDR1 DFQATT, CDR2 SNEGSKA (reference sequence). In nucleotides, the CDR3 is TGCAGTGCTAGGCAGGGGGCGCGTGGAGAGACCCAGTACTTC. Its protein is CSARQGARGETQYF.

This rearrangement joins TRBV5-5 to TRBJ2-7; no definite D call. This CDR3 comprises 16 residues. CDR1 and CDR2 from the germline V gene are SGHKS and YYEKEE (reference sequence). With 4 bases removed from V and 3 bases from J, the gap between germline ends came to 20 bases. For the CDR3, the DNA is TGTGCCAGCAGCCCGCCTCTGGGCCAGGCCATCTACGAGCAGTACTTC. It is translated as CASSPPLGQAIYEQYF. The full variable domain, in which reference TRBV5-5 and TRBJ2-7 provide the parts outside the CDR3, is DAGVTQSPTHLIKTRGQQVTLRCSPISGHKSVSWYQQVLGQGPQFIFQYYEKEERGRGNFPDRFSARQFPNYSSELNVNALLLGDSALYLCASSPPLGQAIYEQYFGPGTRLTVT.

The chain links TRBV27 to TRBJ2-7; the D is unclear. V lost 2 bases and J lost 2, with 7 bases in between. The CDR3 spans 13 residues. Per the germline V gene, CDR1 is MNHEY and CDR2 is SMNVEV (reference sequence). CDR3 DNA: TGTGCCAGCAGTTTAGCCCCAACCTACGAGCAGTACTTC. The encoded protein is CASSLAPTYEQYF.

The rearrangement joins TRBV12-3 or TRBV12-4 to TRBJ1-1; D is unresolved. The V gene lost 3 bases and the J gene lost 1 base, with 15 bases spanning the gap. The CDR3 length is 16 residues. The CDR3 coding sequence is TGTGCCAGCAGTTTGGGTCAGAGAATAAAGAACACTGAAGCTTTCTTT. This sequence encodes CASSLGQRIKNTEAFF.

With regard to this clonotype: The junction and the germline gene differ at one end; a read error may be behind it. The chain employs TRBV7-2 and TRBJ1-1; D gene unclear. In germline, CDR1 is SGHTA, CDR2 FQGNSA. CDR3 size: 12 residues. The DNA of the CDR3 is TGTGCCAGCGGCTTGATTCGGGCTGAAGCTTTCTTT. Amino acids: CASGLIRAEAFF.

The V call is TRBV29-1, the J call TRBJ2-7, with D possibly being TRBD2 (5 bases). Germline values: CDR1 SQVTM, CDR2 ANQGSEA. Trimming pared 7 bases from V and 3 bases from J, leaving 16 bases between. There are 13 residues in the CDR3. The CDR3 DNA reads TGCAGCGCGACTTCTCACGACTACTACGAGCAGTACTTC. Amino acid sequence: CSATSHDYYEQYF.

J is TRBJ2-5 and V is TRBV6-5, with 11 bases lining up with TRBD2. This CDR3 is 15 amino acids long. V shed 5 bases, J shed 1 base, and the junction held 3 bases outside the gene matches. CDR1 is MNHEY and CDR2 is SVGAGI in the germline V gene. The CDR3 DNA sequence: TGTGCCAGCAGTCTGGGACTAGCGGTCCAAGAGACCCAGTACTTC. Translating it yields CASSLGLAVQETQYF.

This clonotype was observed a few times. This CDR3 is CASSVGGEDNEQFF. The CDR3 DNA is TGTGCCAGCAGCGTAGGGGGCGAAGACAATGAGCAGTTCTTC. The chain recombines TRBV11-3 with TRBJ2-1, with 7 bases fitting TRBD1. The CDR3 has 14 residues. CDR1 and CDR2 from the germline V gene are SGHNT and YENEEA. J was trimmed by 5 bases and V by 5 bases; bases with no gene match: 6. Full variable domain (rest looked up from reference TRBV11-3 and TRBJ2-1): EAGVVQSPRYKIIEKKQPVAFWCNPISGHNTLYWYLQNLGQGPELLIRYENEEAVDDSQLPKDRFSAERLKGVDSTLKIQPAELGDSAVYLCASSVGGEDNEQFFGPGTRLTVL.

The rearrangement links TRBV2 to TRBJ1-4, with D possibly being TRBD1 (5 bases). The CDR3 extends over 14 amino acids. Germline V gives CDR1 SNHLY, CDR2 FYNNEI. The ends were cut back, 6 bases at V and 8 bases at J, with 16 bases in the middle. CDR3 coding DNA: TGTGCCAGCAGGGGGGGGACGACCAACGAAAAACTGTTTTTT. It encodes CASRGGTTNEKLFF.

This clonotype has a count of ten or more. The J gene is TRBJ2-7, the V gene TRBV27; no definite D call. Germline CDR1 and CDR2: MNHEY and SMNVEV (reference sequence). This CDR3 region has 12 residues. V lost 6 bases to trimming and J lost 0 bases, with 6 bases between them. CDR3 in amino acids: CASSLNSYEQYF. CDR3 in DNA: TGTGCCAGCAGCTTAAACTCCTACGAGCAGTACTTC.

J is TRBJ2-3 and V is TRBV7-9; 8 bases fit TRBD2. Per germline, CDR1 SEHNR and CDR2 FQNEAQ (reference sequence). CDR3 size: 16 residues. The V and J ends lost 2 bases and 5 bases, in that order; junction bases with no gene match: 9. The CDR3: CASSLSPAGDEDTQYF. The CDR3, as DNA: TGTGCCAGCAGCTTAAGCCCAGCGGGAGATGAAGATACGCAGTATTTT.

The chain joins TRBV2 to TRBJ2-1; TRBD2 matches 10 bases. This CDR3 has 16 amino acids. Germline CDR1 SNHLY, CDR2 FYNNEI. With V trimmed by 3 bases and J by 6 bases, 8 bases remained unmatched. CDR3 region: CASSDGRLAGVNEQFF. CDR3 sequence (DNA): TGTGCCAGCAGTGACGGAAGGCTAGCGGGGGTCAATGAGCAGTTCTTC.

The chain couples TRBV30 to TRBJ2-1; either TRBD1 or TRBD2 may supply D (5 bases each). Germline-derived CDR1 and CDR2 are GTSNPN and SVGIG (reference sequence). Trimming left V 3 bases short and J 7 bases short, with 13 bases between. This CDR3 has 13 residues. The CDR3 bases are TGTGCCTGGAGCCCCGGGGCAGCGAATGAGCAGTTCTTC. Protein product: CAWSPGAANEQFF.

The gene calls are TRBV6-5 and TRBJ2-3, with D unclear. CDR3 size: 14 residues. Germline CDR1 and CDR2: MNHEY and SVGAGI. Trimming cost V 2 bases and J 0 bases, with 6 bases left between them. The CDR3 here is CASSYVGSTDTQYF. In nucleotides, the CDR3 is TGTGCCAGCAGTTACGTCGGAAGCACAGATACGCAGTATTTT.

The gene calls are TRBV5-6 and TRBJ2-5; TRBD2 matches 7 bases. The CDR3 sequence is 16 residues long. J gave up 1 base and V 5 bases, and 11 bases lay outside the gene matches. Germline-derived CDR1 and CDR2 are SGHDT and YYEEEE. Here the CDR3 reads CASRLAGEGLQETQYF. DNA of the CDR3: TGTGCCAGCAGACTTGCGGGAGAAGGGCTCCAAGAGACCCAGTACTTC.

The chain uses TRBV19 and TRBJ2-1, with 7 bases lining up with TRBD2. The junction had 6 bases not matched to a gene; V was cut back by 3 bases and J by 4 bases. CDR3 size: 15 residues. Germline V gene data show CDR1 as LNHDA and CDR2 as SQIVND (reference sequence). The CDR3 coding sequence is TGTGCCAGTAGTATTGGGCTAGCGGAGTACAATGAGCAGTTCTTC. Encoded protein: CASSIGLAEYNEQFF.

The rearrangement uses TRBV21-1 and TRBJ1-3; the table assigns TRBD1, which was not confirmed against the DNA. TRBV21-1 corresponds to a pseudogene. The CDR3 is 14 residues long. The DNA for the CDR3 is TGTGCCGGGGGGGACGGATGCTCTGGAAACACCATATATTTT. Residues: CAGGDGCSGNTIYF.

CDR3 coding DNA: TGTGCCAGCAGTTTATTAGACAGAACCGGGACAGCGTACGAGCAGTACTTC. This codes for CASSLLDRTGTAYEQYF. This chain uses TRBV27 with TRBJ2-7; 7 bases agree with TRBD1. With V trimmed by 1 base and J by 4 bases, 13 bases remained unmatched. Germline loops: CDR1 MNHEY, CDR2 SMNVEV (reference sequence). The CDR3 has 17 amino acids.

The chain has TRBV20-1 and TRBJ2-1, with 8 bases that match TRBD2. The length of the CDR3 is 15 residues. CDR1 and CDR2 (germline): DFQATT, SNEGSKA (reference sequence). V lost 0 bases and J lost 1; bases outside the gene matches: 2. CDR3 protein: CSARDPGGSYNEQFF. CDR3 DNA: TGCAGTGCTAGAGATCCGGGAGGGTCCTACAATGAGCAGTTCTTC.